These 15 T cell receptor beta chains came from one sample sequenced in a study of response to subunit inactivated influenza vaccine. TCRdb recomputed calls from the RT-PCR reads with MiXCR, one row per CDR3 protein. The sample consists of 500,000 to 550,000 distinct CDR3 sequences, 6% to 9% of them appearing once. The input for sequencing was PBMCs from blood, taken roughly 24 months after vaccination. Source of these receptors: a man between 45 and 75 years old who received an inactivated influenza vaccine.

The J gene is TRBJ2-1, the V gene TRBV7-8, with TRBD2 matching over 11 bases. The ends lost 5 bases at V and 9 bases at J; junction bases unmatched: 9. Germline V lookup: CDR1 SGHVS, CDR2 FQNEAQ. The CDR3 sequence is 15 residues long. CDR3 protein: CASSKGLAEQGEQFF. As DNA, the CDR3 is TGTGCCAGCAGCAAGGGACTAGCGGAACAAGGTGAGCAGTTCTTC.

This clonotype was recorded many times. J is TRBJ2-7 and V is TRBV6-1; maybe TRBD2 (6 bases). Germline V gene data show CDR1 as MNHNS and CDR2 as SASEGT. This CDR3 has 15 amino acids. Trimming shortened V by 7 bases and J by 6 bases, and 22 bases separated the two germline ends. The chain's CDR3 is CASTLSPAGLTEQYF. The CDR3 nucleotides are TGTGCCAGCACCCTCTCTCCGGCGGGACTGACCGAGCAGTACTTC.

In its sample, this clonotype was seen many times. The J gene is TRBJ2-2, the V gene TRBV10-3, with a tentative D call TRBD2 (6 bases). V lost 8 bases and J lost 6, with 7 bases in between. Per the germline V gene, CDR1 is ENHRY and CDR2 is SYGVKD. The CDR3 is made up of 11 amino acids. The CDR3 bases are TGTGCCATCGGCGGGGCCGGGGAGCTGTTTTTT. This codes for CAIGGAGELFF.

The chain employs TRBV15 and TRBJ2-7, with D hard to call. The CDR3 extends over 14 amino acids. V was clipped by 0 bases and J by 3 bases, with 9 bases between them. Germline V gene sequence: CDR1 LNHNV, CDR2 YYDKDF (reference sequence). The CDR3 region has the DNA TGTGCCACCAGCAGAGATATTAGTAACTACGAGCAGTACTTC. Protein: CATSRDISNYEQYF.

The CDR3 DNA follows: TGCGCCAGCAGTGAGTCGACAGTCGGAGGGGTCTCGGACACTGAAGCTTTCTTT. It yields the protein CASSESTVGGVSDTEAFF. The rearrangement links TRBV10-2 to TRBJ1-1; D is possibly TRBD1 (5 bases). The length of the CDR3 is 18 residues. The V end lost 0 bases, the J end lost 3 bases, and 20 bases lay between the germline ends. Looked up from germline, CDR1 is WSHSY and CDR2 is SAAADI.

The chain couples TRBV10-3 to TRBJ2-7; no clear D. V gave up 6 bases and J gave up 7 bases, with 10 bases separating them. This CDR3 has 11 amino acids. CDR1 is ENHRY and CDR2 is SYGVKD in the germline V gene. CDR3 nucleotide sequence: TGTGCCATCAGAAGCTCCAGGGAGCAGTACTTC. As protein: CAIRSSREQYF.

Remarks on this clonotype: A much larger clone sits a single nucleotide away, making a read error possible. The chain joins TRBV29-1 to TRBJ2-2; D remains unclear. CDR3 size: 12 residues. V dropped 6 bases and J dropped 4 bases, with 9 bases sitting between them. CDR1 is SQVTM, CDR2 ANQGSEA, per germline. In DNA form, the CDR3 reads TGCAGCGTCGTCTGGGGCACCGGGGAGCTGTTTTTT. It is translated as CSVVWGTGELFF.

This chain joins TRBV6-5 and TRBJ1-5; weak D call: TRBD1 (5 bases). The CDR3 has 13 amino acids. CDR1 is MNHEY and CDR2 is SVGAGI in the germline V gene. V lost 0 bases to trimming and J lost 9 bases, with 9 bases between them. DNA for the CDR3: TGTGCCAGCAGTTACTCGGAGGGGCGGCCCCAGCATTTT. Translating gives CASSYSEGRPQHF.

CDR3 nucleotides: TGTGCCAGCAGTTACTCGACAAACATTAGGACAGGCCCCTACGAGCAGTACTTC. It yields the protein CASSYSTNIRTGPYEQYF. The V gene is TRBV6-2 or TRBV6-3, the J gene TRBJ2-7, with 7 bases lining up with TRBD1. Germline assignment: CDR1 MNHEY and CDR2 SVGEGT. V gave up 0 bases and J gave up 2 bases; unmatched junction bases: 13. The CDR3 has 18 amino acids.

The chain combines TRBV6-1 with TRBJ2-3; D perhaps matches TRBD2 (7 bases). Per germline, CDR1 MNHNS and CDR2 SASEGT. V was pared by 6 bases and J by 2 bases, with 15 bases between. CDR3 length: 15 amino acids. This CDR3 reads CASSHGGPATDTQYF. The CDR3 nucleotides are TGTGCCAGCAGCCACGGGGGGCCCGCCACAGATACGCAGTATTTT.

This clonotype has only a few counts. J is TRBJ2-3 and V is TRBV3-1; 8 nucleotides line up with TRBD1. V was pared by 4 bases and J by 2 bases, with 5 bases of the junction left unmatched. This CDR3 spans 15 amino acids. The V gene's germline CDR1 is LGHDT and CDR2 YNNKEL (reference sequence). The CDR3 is CASSLSGQDTDTQYF. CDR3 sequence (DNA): TGTGCCAGCAGCCTTTCGGGACAGGACACAGATACGCAGTATTTT.

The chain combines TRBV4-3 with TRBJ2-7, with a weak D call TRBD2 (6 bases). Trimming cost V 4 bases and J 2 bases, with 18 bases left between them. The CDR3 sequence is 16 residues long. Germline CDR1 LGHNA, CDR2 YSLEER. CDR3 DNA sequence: TGCGCCAGCAGCCCCTGGACCGGGACTCCTGCCTACGAGCAGTACTTC. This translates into CASSPWTGTPAYEQYF.

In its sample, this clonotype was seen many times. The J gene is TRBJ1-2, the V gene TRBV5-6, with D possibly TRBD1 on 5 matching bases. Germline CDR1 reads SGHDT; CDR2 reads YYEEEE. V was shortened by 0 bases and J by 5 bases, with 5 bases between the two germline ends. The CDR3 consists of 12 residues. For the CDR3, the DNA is TGTGCCAGCAGCTTGGGACAGTATGGCTACACCTTC. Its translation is CASSLGQYGYTF. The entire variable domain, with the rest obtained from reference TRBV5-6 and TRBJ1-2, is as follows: DAGVTQSPTHLIKTRGQQVTLRCSPKSGHDTVSWYQQALGQGPQFIFQYYEEEERQRGNFPDRFSGHQFPNYSSELNVNALLLGDSALYLCASSLGQYGYTFGSGTRLTVV.

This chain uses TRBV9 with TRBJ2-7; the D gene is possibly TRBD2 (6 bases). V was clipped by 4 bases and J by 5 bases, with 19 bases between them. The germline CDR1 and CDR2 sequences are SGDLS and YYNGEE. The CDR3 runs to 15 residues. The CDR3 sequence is CASSPTLDYKDEQYF. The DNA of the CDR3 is TGTGCCAGCAGCCCTACTCTGGACTATAAGGACGAGCAGTACTTC.

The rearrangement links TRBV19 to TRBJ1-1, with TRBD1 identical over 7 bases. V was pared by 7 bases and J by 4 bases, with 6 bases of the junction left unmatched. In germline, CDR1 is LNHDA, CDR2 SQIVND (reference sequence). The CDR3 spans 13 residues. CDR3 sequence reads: CASTKGQITEAFF. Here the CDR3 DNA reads TGTGCCAGTACCAAGGGACAGATCACTGAAGCTTTCTTT.